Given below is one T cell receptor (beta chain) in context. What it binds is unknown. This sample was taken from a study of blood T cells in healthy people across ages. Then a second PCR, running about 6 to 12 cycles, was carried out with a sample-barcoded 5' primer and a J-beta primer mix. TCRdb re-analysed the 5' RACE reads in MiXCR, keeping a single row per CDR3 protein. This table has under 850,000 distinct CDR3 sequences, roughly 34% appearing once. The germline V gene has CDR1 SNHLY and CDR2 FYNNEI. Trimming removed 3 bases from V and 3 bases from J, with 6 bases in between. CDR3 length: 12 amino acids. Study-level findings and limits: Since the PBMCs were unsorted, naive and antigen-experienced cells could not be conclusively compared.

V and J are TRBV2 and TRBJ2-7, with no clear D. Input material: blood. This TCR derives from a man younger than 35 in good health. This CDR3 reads CASSENVYEQYF. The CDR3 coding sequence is TGTGCCAGCAGTGAGAACGTCTACGAGCAGTACTTC.